This passage covers 30 T cell receptor beta chains from one sample sequenced in a study of CD8+CD57+ T cells in acquired aplastic anemia. Whoever was chosen for sequencing had shown CD8+CD57+ cell expansion by flow cytometry. The template for TCR beta VDJ and CDR3 sequence profiling was genomic DNA. TCRdb analysed the reads with MiXCR anew, one entry per CDR3 protein. The sample contains fewer than 250,000 distinct CDR3 sequences, approximately 45% of which appear only once. The sequenced sample was sorted CD4+, CD8+, or CD8+CD57+ T cells (not recorded which) from PBMCs. Source of these receptors: a human donor with aplastic anemia.

The rearrangement links TRBV6-1 to TRBJ2-5; 7 positions agree with TRBD1. In germline, CDR1 is MNHNS, CDR2 SASEGT. The CDR3 has 15 residues. V was pared by 8 bases and J by 3 bases, with 12 bases of the junction left unmatched. The CDR3 DNA sequence: TGTGCCAGCGGGGAACTGACAGGGTGGAAAGAGACCCAGTACTTC. This codes for CASGELTGWKETQYF.

To note about this clonotype: A much larger clone lies one base from this, so it may be a read error. The CDR3 DNA sequence: TGTGCCAGCAGGGTCGCCGGGACAGAAAATGAAAAACTGTTTTTT. The encoded protein is CASRVAGTENEKLFF. The chain combines TRBV6-5 with TRBJ1-4, with TRBD1 identical over 7 bases. Germline-derived CDR1 and CDR2 are MNHEY and SVGAGI. The CDR3 is 15 amino acids. V lost 6 bases, J lost 5 bases, and 9 bases stayed unmatched.

This clonotype was seen just once. This chain connects TRBV7-9 to TRBJ2-3; 8 nucleotides match TRBD2. Germline CDR1 and CDR2: SEHNR and FQNEAQ (reference sequence). This CDR3 comprises 15 residues. Trimming took 5 bases from V and 2 from J; bases not matched to a gene: 6. CDR3 amino acids: CASSRLASSTDTQYF. The CDR3 region has the DNA TGTGCCAGCAGCCGACTAGCGTCTTCCACAGATACGCAGTATTTT. Drawing the rest from reference TRBV7-9 and TRBJ2-3, the complete variable domain is DTGVSQNPRHKITKRGQNVTFRCDPISEHNRLYWYRQTLGQGPEFLTYFQNEAQLEKSRLLSDRFSAERPKGSFSTLEIQRTEQGDSAMYLCASSRLASSTDTQYFGPGTRLTVL.

This clonotype was observed once. V and J are TRBV20-1 and TRBJ1-2; D perhaps matches TRBD1 (5 bases). Germline V gene data show CDR1 as DFQATT and CDR2 as SNEGSKA (reference sequence). Deletions cut 4 bases from V and 0 bases from J, with 15 bases between. The CDR3 length is 15 residues. This chain's CDR3 is CSAISRGPANYGYTF. The CDR3 DNA reads as TGCAGTGCTATTTCTCGGGGCCCAGCTAACTATGGCTACACCTTC.

This clonotype was detected a few times. The junction departs from germline at one end; a sequencing error may be responsible. The chain links TRBV5-1 to TRBJ2-1; 14 nucleotides line up with TRBD2. The CDR3 is made up of 15 amino acids. Looked up from germline, CDR1 is SGHRS and CDR2 is YFSETQ. CDR3 DNA sequence: TGTGCCAGCAGCATGGGAGGGACTAGCGGGAGTAGGCAGTTCTTC. Translated, it gives CASSMGGTSGSRQFF.

This clonotype was found many times. The rearrangement links TRBV30 to TRBJ1-6; D might be TRBD1 (5 bases). Germline assignment: CDR1 GTSNPN and CDR2 SVGIG (reference sequence). The CDR3 extends over 15 amino acids. The V gene lost 0 bases and the J gene lost 7 bases, with 13 bases spanning the gap. The CDR3 spells CAWSVPDSPNSPLHF. The DNA of the CDR3 is TGTGCCTGGAGTGTACCCGACAGTCCGAATTCACCCCTCCACTTT.

This clonotype was observed a handful of times. This chain connects TRBV9 to TRBJ1-6, with a tentative D call TRBD1 (5 bases). Germline V lookup: CDR1 SGDLS, CDR2 YYNGEE. The V and J ends lost 3 bases and 7 bases respectively, with 11 bases between them. This CDR3 region has 14 residues. The CDR3 DNA follows: TGTGCCAGCAGCGCGGGACCGGAAAATTCACCCCTCCACTTT. It codes for CASSAGPENSPLHF.

The CDR3 protein is CASSVVEHNSPLHF. CDR3 DNA sequence: TGTGCCAGCAGCGTAGTAGAGCATAATTCACCCCTCCACTTT. The chain carries TRBV9 and TRBJ1-6; no definite D call. Trimming left V 0 bases short and J 5 bases short, with 6 bases between. Germline CDR1 SGDLS, CDR2 YYNGEE. CDR3 length equals 14 residues.

The chain carries TRBV7-9 and TRBJ2-5; D assignment may be TRBD1 or TRBD2 (6 bases each). V was pared by 7 bases and J by 1 base, with 19 bases between. The CDR3 spans 16 residues. Germline V gene data show CDR1 as SEHNR and CDR2 as FQNEAQ (reference sequence). The CDR3 is CASIEGGTGSQETQYF. The CDR3 nucleotides read TGTGCCAGCATTGAGGGGGGAACAGGTTCCCAAGAGACCCAGTACTTC.

This clonotype was detected many times. CDR3 region: CATSREEETVGSGANVLTF. In DNA, the CDR3 is TGTGCCACCAGCAGAGAGGAGGAAACGGTCGGCTCTGGGGCCAACGTCCTGACTTTC. The J gene is TRBJ2-6, the V gene TRBV15, with D tentatively TRBD2 (5 bases). The CDR3 loop spans 19 amino acids. V was trimmed by 0 bases and J by 0 bases, leaving 15 bases between them. The germline V gene encodes CDR1 LNHNV and CDR2 YYDKDF (reference sequence).

This chain connects TRBV20-1 to TRBJ1-1; D uncertain. This CDR3 spans 13 amino acids. Trimming pared 6 bases from V and 10 bases from J, leaving 21 bases between. CDR1 is DFQATT and CDR2 is SNEGSKA in the germline V gene (reference sequence). DNA for the CDR3: TGCAGTGCCAGCCGGACTTTATGGAGCGGAGCTTTCTTT. Translated: CSASRTLWSGAFF.

This rearrangement joins TRBV3-1 to TRBJ1-3; no reliable D call. The CDR3 runs to 16 residues. V was shortened by 6 bases and J by 0 bases, with 15 bases between the two germline ends. CDR1 is LGHDT and CDR2 is YNNKEL in the germline V gene (reference sequence). CDR3 nucleotide sequence: TGTGCCAGCAGTCCTACTAGACGGAGCTCTGGAAACACCATATATTTT. Protein sequence: CASSPTRRSSGNTIYF.

There are many counts of this clonotype. The chain carries TRBV9 and TRBJ2-2; TRBD1 might be the D (5 bases). The CDR3 is 13 residues long. Germline CDR1 and CDR2: SGDLS and YYNGEE. Trimming took 6 bases from V and 3 from J, leaving 9 bases between them. CDR3 amino acids: CASTDRYTGELFF. The DNA of the CDR3 is TGTGCCAGCACCGACAGATACACCGGGGAGCTGTTTTTT.

This clonotype was counted at least ten times. The chain employs TRBV13 and TRBJ2-5, with 10 nucleotides matching TRBD2. Germline values: CDR1 PRHDT, CDR2 FYEKMQ (reference sequence). With V trimmed by 0 bases and J by 5 bases, 3 bases remained unmatched. This CDR3 region has 15 residues. The CDR3 sequence is CASSLGSGGMETQYF. CDR3 coding DNA: TGTGCCAGCAGCTTAGGTAGCGGGGGGATGGAGACCCAGTACTTC.

There are many counts of this clonotype. V usage is TRBV7-8 and J usage is TRBJ2-7; TRBD2 is a possible D gene (6 bases). The CDR3 sequence is 14 residues long. The germline CDR1 and CDR2 sequences are SGHVS and FQNEAQ. Trimming cost V 4 bases and J 2 bases, with 12 bases left between them. The CDR3 sequence: CASSSGLLTYEQYF. For the CDR3, the DNA is TGTGCCAGCAGCTCGGGACTCCTCACCTACGAGCAGTACTTC.

The rearrangement links TRBV15 to TRBJ2-3, with TRBD1 as a possible D gene (5 bases). Germline V gene sequence: CDR1 LNHNV, CDR2 YYDKDF (reference sequence). Trimming left V 3 bases short and J 1 base short, with 11 bases between. The CDR3 totals 15 residues. The CDR3: CATSSQTVGTDTQYF. The CDR3 nucleotides are TGTGCCACCAGCAGCCAGACAGTGGGCACAGATACGCAGTATTTT.

A note on this clonotype: Sequence at one end of the junction differs from germline and may be a read error. This rearrangement joins TRBV9 to TRBJ2-5; 10 bases fit TRBD1. CDR3 length: 15 amino acids. CDR1 SGDLS and CDR2 YYNGEE come from the germline V gene. CDR3 residues: CASSVADRGQEAQYF. In DNA, the CDR3 is TGTGCCAGCAGCGTAGCAGACAGGGGGCAAGAGGCCCAGTACTTC.

Many counts were recorded for this clonotype. This chain links TRBV19 with TRBJ2-1; TRBD2 matches at 7 bases. This CDR3 has 16 residues. With V trimmed by 3 bases and J by 4 bases, 9 bases remained unmatched. The V gene's germline CDR1 is LNHDA and CDR2 SQIVND (reference sequence). DNA for the CDR3: TGTGCCAGTAGTATTTCGGTGTTAGCGGGTTACAATGAGCAGTTCTTC. Its protein product is CASSISVLAGYNEQFF.

This chain connects TRBV12-3 or TRBV12-4 to TRBJ1-2; D perhaps matches TRBD1 (5 bases). Trimming left V 6 bases short and J 14 bases short, with 16 bases between. The CDR3 contains 11 residues. CDR3 residues: CASRKHRDATF. In nucleotides, the CDR3 is TGTGCCAGCAGGAAGCACCGGGACGCGACCTTC.

The rearrangement links TRBV14 to TRBJ2-3; 10 nucleotides align to TRBD1. Germline V gene lookup returns CDR1 SGHDN and CDR2 FVKESK. The CDR3 has 14 residues. Unmatched junction bases numbered 2, after V lost 4 bases and J lost 4 bases. Here the CDR3 DNA reads TGTGCCAGCAGCCGGACAGGGGGAGCAGATACGCAGTATTTT. The encoded protein is CASSRTGGADTQYF.

V is TRBV10-3 and J is TRBJ1-5; 10 bases match TRBD1. CDR1 is ENHRY, CDR2 SYGVKD, per germline. V lost 4 bases, J lost 3 bases, and 3 bases stayed unmatched. The CDR3 has 15 residues. CDR3 in amino acids: CAISGGTGDNQPQHF. Written as DNA, the CDR3 is TGTGCCATCAGTGGGGGGACAGGGGACAATCAGCCCCAGCATTTT.

The chain is built from TRBV15 and TRBJ2-3; D remains unclear. Germline V CDR1 and CDR2: LNHNV, YYDKDF (reference sequence). The V gene lost 4 bases and the J gene lost 6 bases, with 20 bases spanning the gap. The CDR3 is made up of 16 amino acids. CDR3 nucleotide sequence: TGTGCCACCAGCAAGTCCGCTAGACGGAGCTACGATACGCAGTATTTT. As protein: CATSKSARRSYDTQYF.

In this sample, this clonotype turned up many times. This sequence joins TRBV20-1 and TRBJ2-7; the match to TRBD2 covers 8 bases. The CDR3 loop spans 15 amino acids. V was clipped by 1 base and J by 4 bases; unmatched bases: 9. CDR1 is DFQATT and CDR2 is SNEGSKA in the germline V gene (reference sequence). In DNA form, the CDR3 reads TGCAGTGCTAGAGGCGTCGGACTAGCAGAATACGAGCAGTACTTC. Protein: CSARGVGLAEYEQYF.

The chain combines TRBV9 with TRBJ2-5; tentatively, D is TRBD2 (5 bases). The CDR3 has 14 residues. Germline CDR1 reads SGDLS; CDR2 reads YYNGEE. V was pared by 0 bases and J by 5 bases, with 11 bases between. CDR3 bases: TGTGCCAGCAGCGTAGCGGGATCGGGGGAGACCCAGTACTTC. It is translated as CASSVAGSGETQYF.

This clonotype was counted a few times. The V gene is TRBV9, the J gene TRBJ2-3; either TRBD1 or TRBD2 may fit D (5 bases each). Germline CDR1 SGDLS, CDR2 YYNGEE. V lost 6 bases, J lost 1 base, and 18 bases lay in between. The CDR3 is 16 amino acids. The CDR3 loop reads CASTPHGADRTDTQYF. In nucleotides, the CDR3 is TGTGCCAGCACCCCGCACGGGGCGGACCGCACAGATACGCAGTATTTT.

This clonotype has a count of ten or more. V usage is TRBV9 and J usage is TRBJ2-1, with D possibly TRBD2 on 5 matching bases. The CDR3 is made up of 15 amino acids. The germline V gene encodes CDR1 SGDLS and CDR2 YYNGEE. The V and J ends lost 3 bases and 9 bases respectively, with 19 bases between them. The CDR3 nucleotides are TGTGCCAGCAGCGCGGGGTATACCAAAGGTGGTGAGCAGTTCTTC. This encodes CASSAGYTKGGEQFF.

The genes are TRBV2 and TRBJ2-5; no firm D call. The CDR3 covers 13 residues. V was trimmed by 6 bases and J by 2 bases, leaving 10 bases between them. The germline V gene has CDR1 SNHLY and CDR2 FYNNEI. CDR3 amino acids: CASSDRPQETQYF. The DNA for the CDR3 is TGTGCCAGCAGCGATAGACCACAAGAGACCCAGTACTTC.

The chain uses TRBV6-2 or TRBV6-3 and TRBJ1-5; no clear D. CDR1 is MNHEY, CDR2 SVGEGT, per germline. The ends were cut back, 6 bases at V and 8 bases at J, with 17 bases in the middle. The CDR3 contains 14 residues. The CDR3 DNA sequence: TGTGCCAGCAGCCCCGGACGGCAGTGGGAGCCCCAGCATTTT. Residues: CASSPGRQWEPQHF.

This clonotype has ten or more counts. The chain uses TRBV29-1 and TRBJ1-1; 10 positions agree with TRBD1. CDR1 is SQVTM and CDR2 is ANQGSEA in the germline V gene. The CDR3 totals 13 residues. Trimming took 6 bases from V and 4 from J; bases not matched to a gene: 5. The CDR3 region is CSVTGGAGTEAFF. CDR3 sequence (DNA): TGCAGCGTGACAGGGGGCGCAGGCACTGAAGCTTTCTTT.

Worth noting for this clonotype: Its ends do not fully match the called genes, so a read error is possible. This rearrangement joins TRBV2 to TRBJ1-1; no definite D call. Germline lookup yields CDR1 SNHLY and CDR2 FYNNEI. The CDR3 loop spans 13 amino acids. CDR3 sequence: CASIGRLNAETFF. DNA for the CDR3: TGTGCCAGCATTGGCCGATTGAACGCTGAAACTTTCTTT. The full variable domain, in which reference TRBV2 and TRBJ1-1 provide the parts outside the CDR3, is EPEVTQTPSHQVTQMGQEVILRCVPISNHLYFYWYRQILGQKVEFLVSFYNNEISEKSEIFDDQFSVERPDGSNFTLKIRSTKLEDSAMYFCASIGRLNAETFFGQGTRLTVV.